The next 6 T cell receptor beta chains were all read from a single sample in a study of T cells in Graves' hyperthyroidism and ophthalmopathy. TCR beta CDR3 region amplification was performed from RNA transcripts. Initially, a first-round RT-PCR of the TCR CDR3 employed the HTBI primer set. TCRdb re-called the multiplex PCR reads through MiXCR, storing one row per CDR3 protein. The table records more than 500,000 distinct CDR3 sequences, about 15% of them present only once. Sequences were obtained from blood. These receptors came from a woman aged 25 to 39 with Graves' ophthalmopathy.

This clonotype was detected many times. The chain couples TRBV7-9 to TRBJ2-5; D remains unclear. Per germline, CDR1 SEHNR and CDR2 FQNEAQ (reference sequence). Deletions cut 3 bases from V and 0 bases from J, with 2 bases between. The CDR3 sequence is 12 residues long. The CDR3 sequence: CASSFHQETQYF. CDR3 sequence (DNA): TGTGCCAGCAGCTTCCACCAAGAGACCCAGTACTTC.

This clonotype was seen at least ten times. In DNA form, the CDR3 reads TGTGCCAGCAGCTCCCCCACGTCCTACCAAGAGACCCAGTACTTC. It is translated as CASSSPTSYQETQYF. V is TRBV11-2 and J is TRBJ2-5; no definite D call. Germline V gives CDR1 SGHAT, CDR2 FQNNGV. CDR3 length equals 15 residues. V dropped 4 bases and J dropped 0 bases, with 12 bases sitting between them.

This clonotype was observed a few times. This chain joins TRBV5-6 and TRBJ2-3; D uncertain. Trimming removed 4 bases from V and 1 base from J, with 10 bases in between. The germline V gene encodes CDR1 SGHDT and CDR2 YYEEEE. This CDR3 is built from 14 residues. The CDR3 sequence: CASSPPAGTDTQYF. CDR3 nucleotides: TGTGCCAGCAGCCCTCCGGCGGGCACAGATACGCAGTATTTT.

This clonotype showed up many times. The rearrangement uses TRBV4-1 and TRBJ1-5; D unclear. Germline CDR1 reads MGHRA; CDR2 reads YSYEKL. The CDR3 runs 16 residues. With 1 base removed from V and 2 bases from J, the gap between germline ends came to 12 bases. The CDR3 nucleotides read TGCGCCAGCAGCCAAGTTTCTGCAGGTGGCAATCAGCCCCAGCATTTT. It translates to CASSQVSAGGNQPQHF.

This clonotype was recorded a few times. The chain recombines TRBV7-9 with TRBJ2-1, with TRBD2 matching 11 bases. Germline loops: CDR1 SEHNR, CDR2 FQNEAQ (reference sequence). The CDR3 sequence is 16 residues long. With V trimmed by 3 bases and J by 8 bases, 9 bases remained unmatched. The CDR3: CASSFPTSGITDEQFF. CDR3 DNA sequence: TGTGCCAGCAGCTTCCCGACTAGCGGGATAACTGATGAGCAGTTCTTC.

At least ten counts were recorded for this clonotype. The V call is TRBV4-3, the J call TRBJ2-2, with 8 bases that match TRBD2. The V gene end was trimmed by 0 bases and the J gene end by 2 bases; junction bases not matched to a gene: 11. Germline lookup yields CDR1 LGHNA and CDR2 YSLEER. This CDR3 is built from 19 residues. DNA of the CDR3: TGCGCCAGCAGCCAAGATAGAGTCCTACTAGCGGCAAACACCGGGGAGCTGTTTTTT. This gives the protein CASSQDRVLLAANTGELFF.